A single sample gave rise to the 12 T cell receptor beta chains below, sequenced in a study of blood T cell repertoires in COVID-19. Profiling relied on immunoSEQ multiplex PCR, and the TCRdb table lists in-frame clones only, not all of them. The data contain 150,000 to 200,000 clones, more than 80% of them singletons. The sequenced material came from peripheral blood. These receptor sequences come from a man over 45 with acute or convalescent COVID-19.

In DNA form, the CDR3 reads TGTGCCAGCACACTGGGGGGGCCCAGCACAGATACGCAGTATTTT. Amino acids: CASTLGGPSTDTQYF. This sequence joins TRBV6-5 and TRBJ2-3; tentatively, D is TRBD2 (7 bases). Germline lookup yields CDR1 MNHEY and CDR2 SVGAGI. This CDR3 is built from 15 residues. V lost 7 bases, J lost 0 bases, and 14 bases lay in between.

The chain carries TRBV5-4 and TRBJ1-1; possible D gene TRBD1, 5 bases. The V end lost 2 bases, the J end lost 1 base, and 9 bases lay between the germline ends. The CDR3 has 14 residues. Germline V gives CDR1 SGHNT, CDR2 YYREEE (reference sequence). In DNA, the CDR3 is TGTGCCAGCAGCTTTCAGCAGGGGAACACTGAAGCTTTCTTT. Residues: CASSFQQGNTEAFF.

The chain recombines TRBV9 with TRBJ2-1, with TRBD1 identical over 7 bases. The CDR3 covers 16 residues. Germline values: CDR1 SGDLS, CDR2 YYNGEE. The V segment lost 3 bases and the J segment 0 bases; nucleotides outside the gene matches: 6. The CDR3 loop is CASSAGQASSYNEQFF. The DNA of the CDR3 is TGTGCCAGCAGCGCCGGACAGGCCAGCTCCTACAATGAGCAGTTCTTC. The variable domain in full, completed from reference TRBV9 and TRBJ2-1, reads DSGVTQTPKHLITATGQRVTLRCSPRSGDLSVYWYQQSLDQGLQFLIQYYNGEERAKGNILERFSAQQFPDLHSELNLSSLELGDSALYFCASSAGQASSYNEQFFGPGTRLTVL.

The chain couples TRBV24-1 to TRBJ2-2; a possible D gene is TRBD2 (6 bases). This CDR3 comprises 16 residues. Germline CDR1 is KGHDR and CDR2 is SFDVKD. The ends were cut back, 4 bases at V and 1 base at J, with 12 bases in the middle. CDR3 in DNA: TGTGCCACCAGTGACTATACGGGAGTGAACACCGGGGAGCTGTTTTTT. It specifies CATSDYTGVNTGELFF.

The rearrangement links TRBV3-1 (or the pseudogene TRBV3-2) to TRBJ2-3, with 10 bases aligning to TRBD1. Germline V gene lookup returns CDR1 LGHDT and CDR2 YNNKEL (reference sequence). Germline trimming cut 4 bases from V and 4 bases from J; bases unmatched to any gene: 5. This CDR3 contains 15 residues. The CDR3 nucleotides are TGTGCCAGCAGCCGACAGGGGGCTTTATCAGATACGCAGTATTTT. Translating gives CASSRQGALSDTQYF.

This chain links TRBV11-2 with TRBJ2-5; D ambiguous. Germline V gene lookup returns CDR1 SGHAT and CDR2 FQNNGV. The CDR3 spans 12 residues. Trimming took 2 bases from V and 5 from J, leaving 6 bases between them. The CDR3 is CASSLSYETQYF. The CDR3 DNA follows: TGTGCCAGCAGCTTATCGTATGAGACCCAGTACTTC.

The chain recombines TRBV29-1 with TRBJ2-1, with 8 bases identical to TRBD2. CDR1 and CDR2 (germline): SQVTM, ANQGSEA. The CDR3 consists of 17 residues. The V segment lost 0 bases and the J segment 6 bases; nucleotides outside the gene matches: 13. DNA of the CDR3: TGCAGCGTTGAAGATCCCCTAGCGGGTTCTTTCAGCAATGAGCAGTTCTTC. Protein: CSVEDPLAGSFSNEQFF.

The table lists this clone with a count of one. V gene TRBV5-6 combines with J gene TRBJ1-2; no reliable D call. In germline, CDR1 is SGHDT, CDR2 YYEEEE. The V gene lost 0 bases and the J gene lost 9 bases, with 18 bases spanning the gap. The CDR3 runs to 15 residues. The CDR3 region has the DNA TGTGCCAGCAGCTTGGGCCCCACAACACCCTCAAGCTACACCTTC. Translating it yields CASSLGPTTPSSYTF.

V and J are TRBV5-4 and TRBJ2-5, with TRBD1 as a possible D gene (8 bases). CDR1 and CDR2 (germline): SGHNT, YYREEE (reference sequence). The CDR3 consists of 14 residues. V lost 4 bases to trimming and J lost 7 bases, with 17 bases between them. The CDR3 protein is CASSVQGEGPTQYF. Here the CDR3 DNA reads TGTGCCAGCAGCGTACAGGGGGAGGGCCCGACCCAGTACTTC. The full variable domain, in which reference TRBV5-4 and TRBJ2-5 provide the parts outside the CDR3, is ETGVTQSPTHLIKTRGQQVTLRCSSQSGHNTVSWYQQALGQGPQFIFQYYREEENGRGNFPPRFSGLQFPNYSSELNVNALELDDSALYLCASSVQGEGPTQYFGPGTRLLVL.

V usage is TRBV5-6 and J usage is TRBJ1-5; the D gene is possibly TRBD1 (6 bases). The CDR3 is made up of 16 amino acids. CDR1 and CDR2 from the germline V gene are SGHDT and YYEEEE. V gave up 0 bases and J gave up 1 base, with 11 bases separating them. This CDR3 is CASSLVGGPSNQPQHF. The CDR3, as DNA: TGTGCCAGCAGCTTGGTTGGGGGCCCGAGCAATCAGCCCCAGCATTTT.

This chain connects TRBV9 to TRBJ1-6, with D maybe TRBD1 (5 bases). Looked up from germline, CDR1 is SGDLS and CDR2 is YYNGEE. The V and J ends lost 0 bases and 7 bases respectively, with 11 bases between them. The CDR3 consists of 15 residues. The CDR3: CASSVGSGRNSPLHF. The CDR3 nucleotides are TGTGCCAGCAGCGTAGGTTCAGGGCGGAATTCACCCCTCCACTTT.

The rearrangement uses TRBV3-1 (or the pseudogene TRBV3-2) and TRBJ1-3; TRBD1 matches 7 bases. Germline loops: CDR1 LGHDT, CDR2 YNNKEL (reference sequence). V was pared by 2 bases and J by 4 bases, with 8 bases of the junction left unmatched. This CDR3 has 16 residues. CDR3 protein: CASSQPLGTAGNTIYF. The CDR3 nucleotides read TGTGCCAGCAGCCAACCTCTTGGGACAGCCGGAAACACCATATATTTT.